The sequence of this T cell receptor (beta chain) was determined in a study of vaccination effects on CD4 cells after COVID-19. Study-level findings and limits: Marked clonal contraction was seen in infection- and vaccine-induced clones late after vaccination.

TCRdb keeps only in-frame clones here, not all; method: immunoSEQ multiplex PCR. The table has tens of thousands of clones, about 74% seen once; the top ten hold 2.5% to 4%. Before sequencing, viral peptide pools were used by the ViraFEST assay to expand antigen-specific CD4+ T cells. Investigators separated out CD4+ T cells once 9 to 11 days of culture had passed. Each vaccine recipient was nucleocapsid antibody negative and had no prior SARS-CoV-2 infection. They grew approximately 2.1 million PBMC in each well, adding 10 IU/ml IL-2 and about 9.9 ug/ml peptides. The germline gives CDR1 MNHEY, CDR2 SVGAGI. Trimming took 6 bases from V and 1 from J, leaving 13 bases between them. The CDR3 contains 14 residues. Comments on this clone: Its antigen is unidentified.

The TCR originated in a human donor who received a COVID-19 vaccine. V gene TRBV6-5 combines with J gene TRBJ2-7; D gene ambiguous. The specimen comprised CD4+ T cells from PBMCs cultured with SARS-CoV-2 spike peptides, sampled before COVID-19 vaccination. CDR3 in DNA: TGTGCCAGCAGGCAAACAGTTTTTTCCTACGAGCAGTACTTC. Its protein product is CASRQTVFSYEQYF.